One sample yielded the 20 T cell receptor beta chains listed below, sequenced in a study of T-cell reconstitution after alpha-beta-depleted transplantation in children. Preparation of the TCRbeta library was carried out with unique molecular identifiers. One entry per CDR3 protein, called by TCRdb with MiXCR from the PCR reads. The repertoire holds around 600,000 distinct CDR3 sequences, with 10% to 13% as singletons. This specimen consisted of PBMCs from the stem cell graft donor, obtained from the stem cell graft. The receptors originated from a human donor who donated a stem cell graft to a child with acute myeloid leukemia.

This chain joins TRBV25-1 and TRBJ2-2, with TRBD1 identical over 7 bases. Looked up from germline, CDR1 is MGHDK and CDR2 is SYGVNS. V lost 7 bases, J lost 0 bases, and 5 bases stayed unmatched. This CDR3 comprises 15 residues. The CDR3 sequence is CASTKGQSNTGELFF. DNA of the CDR3: TGTGCCAGCACAAAGGGACAGTCGAACACCGGGGAGCTGTTTTTT.

This rearrangement joins TRBV18 to TRBJ1-2; the D gene is possibly TRBD1 (6 bases). This CDR3 is 15 amino acids long. The V gene's germline CDR1 is KGHSH and CDR2 LQKENI. V was trimmed by 2 bases and J by 3 bases, leaving 13 bases between them. In DNA, the CDR3 is TGTGCCAGCTCACCAACAGGGCCCGAGGACTATGGCTACACCTTC. It encodes CASSPTGPEDYGYTF.

This chain uses TRBV20-1 with TRBJ2-7; D gene unclear. Trimming pared 1 base from V and 0 bases from J, leaving 7 bases between. The V gene's germline CDR1 is DFQATT and CDR2 SNEGSKA (reference sequence). The CDR3 has 13 amino acids. The chain's CDR3 is CSARGMVSYEQYF. In DNA, the CDR3 is TGCAGTGCTAGAGGAATGGTCTCCTACGAGCAGTACTTC.

This rearrangement joins TRBV28 to TRBJ2-4; 10 bases are a match to TRBD2. The germline V gene has CDR1 MDHEN and CDR2 SYDVKM. J lost 2 bases, V lost 3 bases, and 4 bases had no gene match. The CDR3 has 16 amino acids. The CDR3 bases are TGTGCCAGCAGTTTCGGGACTAGCGCGTCCAAAAACATTCAGTACTTC. Protein sequence: CASSFGTSASKNIQYF.

In this sample, this clonotype turned up many times. V is TRBV29-1 and J is TRBJ2-2, with D unresolved. Germline CDR1 reads SQVTM; CDR2 reads ANQGSEA. This CDR3 has 12 residues. Deletions cut 4 bases from V and 4 bases from J, with 7 bases between. CDR3 sequence: CSVVSPTGELFF. The CDR3 DNA reads TGCAGCGTTGTTAGCCCCACCGGGGAGCTGTTTTTT.

This chain uses TRBV6-2 or TRBV6-3 with TRBJ2-1, with D perhaps given as TRBD1 or TRBD2 (6 bases each). Germline CDR1 reads MNHEY; CDR2 reads SVGEGT. With 10 bases removed from V and 12 bases from J, the gap between germline ends came to 16 bases. CDR3 size: 11 residues. The CDR3 nucleotides read TGTGCCATAGGGGGAGGAACCGGGCAGTTCTTC. Residues: CAIGGGTGQFF.

This rearrangement joins TRBV18 to TRBJ2-1, with a possible D match to TRBD1 (6 bases). The CDR3 extends over 15 amino acids. Germline-derived CDR1 and CDR2 are KGHSH and LQKENI. V was trimmed by 2 bases and J by 4 bases, leaving 12 bases between them. As DNA, the CDR3 is TGTGCCAGCTCACCAGGCCAGGGGCCGTACAATGAGCAGTTCTTC. It translates to CASSPGQGPYNEQFF.

CDR3: CASSDQGQNEQFF. The CDR3 nucleotides are TGCGCCAGCAGCGACCAGGGCCAAAATGAGCAGTTCTTC. V and J are TRBV5-1 and TRBJ2-1, with D maybe TRBD1 (5 bases). Trimming removed 4 bases at V and 7 bases at J, with 12 bases between. The CDR3 length is 13 residues. The germline V gene has CDR1 SGHRS and CDR2 YFSETQ.

This clonotype occurred a few times. The chain employs TRBV9 and TRBJ2-1; D call uncertain. V lost 0 bases to trimming and J lost 1 base, with 8 bases between them. Germline V CDR1 and CDR2: SGDLS, YYNGEE. This CDR3 is built from 15 residues. The CDR3 region has the DNA TGTGCCAGCAGCGTAGAGGTCCAGTCCTACAATGAGCAGTTCTTC. It codes for CASSVEVQSYNEQFF.

This clonotype was picked up a small number of times. This sequence joins TRBV3-1 and TRBJ2-1; no clear D gene. This CDR3 is 15 amino acids long. Trimming removed 2 bases at V and 5 bases at J, with 13 bases between. CDR1 LGHDT and CDR2 YNNKEL come from the germline V gene (reference sequence). The CDR3 protein is CASSQNNRPNNEQFF. As DNA, the CDR3 is TGTGCCAGCAGCCAAAATAACCGTCCGAACAATGAGCAGTTCTTC.

This clonotype was recorded at least ten times. The CDR3 loop reads CASSVTDNSPLHF. The CDR3 DNA sequence: TGTGCCAGCAGCGTGACAGATAATTCACCCCTCCACTTT. The chain links TRBV14 to TRBJ1-6, with TRBD1 as a possible D gene (5 bases). Germline lookup yields CDR1 SGHDN and CDR2 FVKESK. Trimming cost V 5 bases and J 5 bases, with 7 bases left between them. The CDR3 is 13 amino acids. Combining the CDR3 with reference TRBV14 and TRBJ1-6 gives the whole variable domain EAGVTQFPSHSVIEKGQTVTLRCDPISGHDNLYWYRRVMGKEIKFLLHFVKESKQDESGMPNNRFLAERTGGTYSTLKVQPAELEDSGVYFCASSVTDNSPLHFGNGTRLTVT.

This clonotype was counted only a few times. The chain recombines TRBV30 with TRBJ2-7, with a possible D match to TRBD1 (6 bases). Trimming took 4 bases from V and 1 from J, leaving 8 bases between them. This CDR3 region has 12 residues. Germline V gene sequence: CDR1 GTSNPN, CDR2 SVGIG (reference sequence). As DNA, the CDR3 is TGTGCCTGGACGCAGGGGTCCTACGAGCAGTACTTC. Its protein is CAWTQGSYEQYF.

This clonotype was seen at least ten times. The rearrangement links TRBV5-1 to TRBJ1-1, with D possibly TRBD1 on 5 matching bases. There are 15 residues in the CDR3. V was shortened by 1 base and J by 5 bases, with 15 bases between the two germline ends. Germline lookup yields CDR1 SGHRS and CDR2 YFSETQ. The CDR3 coding sequence is TGCGCCAGCAGCTTGACAGGAAATGGAGAAACTGAAGCTTTCTTT. The encoded protein is CASSLTGNGETEAFF.

This clonotype showed up just a few times. This rearrangement joins TRBV5-6 to TRBJ2-4; the D gene is possibly TRBD2 (6 bases). V was shortened by 4 bases and J by 5 bases, with 16 bases between the two germline ends. The CDR3 runs to 15 residues. The germline V gene has CDR1 SGHDT and CDR2 YYEEEE. The DNA of the CDR3 is TGTGCCAGCAGCCCACGTGGGGGGAGGCAAAACATTCAGTACTTC. Translating it yields CASSPRGGRQNIQYF.

This clonotype turned up a few times. The V call is TRBV20-1, the J call TRBJ2-3, with D tentatively TRBD2 (6 bases). V lost 4 bases and J 0 bases, leaving 17 bases between the germline ends. Looked up from germline, CDR1 is DFQATT and CDR2 is SNEGSKA (reference sequence). The CDR3 consists of 16 residues. The CDR3 DNA follows: TGCAGTGCTATCCCCCTTAGCGGTTCTAGCACAGATACGCAGTATTTT. Translated, it gives CSAIPLSGSSTDTQYF.

This clonotype was observed a few times. The CDR3 sequence is CASSKGARSQPQHF. The DNA for the CDR3 is TGTGCCAGCTCTAAGGGGGCTCGGAGTCAGCCCCAGCATTTT. The chain couples TRBV18 to TRBJ1-5, with 7 nucleotides matching TRBD1. CDR3 length equals 14 residues. The V gene end was trimmed by 6 bases and the J gene end by 6 bases; junction bases not matched to a gene: 8. The germline CDR1 and CDR2 sequences are KGHSH and LQKENI.

This clonotype was counted between two and nine times. This chain links TRBV28 with TRBJ1-1; 7 nucleotides agree with TRBD1. In germline, CDR1 is MDHEN, CDR2 SYDVKM. The CDR3 is made up of 12 amino acids. Trimming cost V 10 bases and J 7 bases; bases outside gene matches: 9. This CDR3 is CAINSGQFEAFF. CDR3 nucleotide sequence: TGTGCCATCAACTCGGGACAGTTTGAAGCTTTCTTT.

This chain connects TRBV20-1 to TRBJ2-5, with 12 bases identical to TRBD2. The length of the CDR3 is 19 residues. Germline V gene sequence: CDR1 DFQATT, CDR2 SNEGSKA (reference sequence). With 3 bases clipped from V and 1 base from J, the junction kept 15 bases outside the gene matches. The CDR3 spells CSASRLEWTSGTTQETQYF. The CDR3 bases are TGCAGTGCTAGCCGCTTAGAGTGGACTAGCGGGACGACCCAAGAGACCCAGTACTTC.

This clonotype has ten or more counts. The CDR3 spells CAWTRKGNEQFF. For the CDR3, the DNA is TGTGCCTGGACCCGAAAAGGCAATGAGCAGTTCTTC. V and J are TRBV30 and TRBJ2-1; D is uncertain. The CDR3 runs 12 residues. Per the germline V gene, CDR1 is GTSNPN and CDR2 is SVGIG (reference sequence). V lost 4 bases, J lost 6 bases, and 10 bases lay in between.

V and J are TRBV2 and TRBJ2-7, with unresolved D. In germline, CDR1 is SNHLY, CDR2 FYNNEI. The V and J ends lost 9 bases and 3 bases respectively, with 15 bases between them. The CDR3 has 13 amino acids. The CDR3: CASADETYYEQYF. DNA of the CDR3: TGTGCCAGTGCAGATGAGACCTACTACGAGCAGTACTTC.